This T cell receptor beta chain is from a study of T cells in Graves' hyperthyroidism and ophthalmopathy. Study-wide findings and caveats: A 13 V-J signature model discriminated ophthalmopathy versus stable hyperthyroidism.

RNA transcripts provided the source from which TCR beta CDR3 regions were amplified. First-round RT-PCR with HTBI primers amplified the TCR CDR3 region. TCRdb redid the calling of the multiplex PCR reads with MiXCR, one entry per CDR3 protein. This table holds about 740,000 distinct CDR3 sequences, 12% to 15% found once. This clonotype was detected ten times or more. The antigen remains undetermined. The CDR3 is 12 amino acids. The ends were cut back, 6 bases at V and 9 bases at J, with 14 bases in the middle. Sequencing input: blood. This TCR was sampled from a woman between 18 and 29 years old with Graves' hyperthyroidism. J is TRBJ1-1 and V is TRBV12-3 or TRBV12-4, with D tentatively TRBD1 (6 bases). The CDR3 sequence: CASSMVGAQAFF. DNA of the CDR3: TGTGCCAGCAGCATGGTGGGGGCTCAAGCTTTCTTT.